This is a list of T cell receptor beta chains from one sample in a study of PD-L1 blockade in urothelial cancer. The table came from immunoSEQ multiplex PCR; TCRdb's copy has only in-frame clones and leaves some out. The sample holds about 55,000 clones; roughly four fifths are singletons and the top ten take approximately 4.3%. The input for sequencing was PBMCs, taken around atezolizumab (anti-PD-L1) treatment. All receptors derive from a man between 65 and 80 years old with urothelial cancer. CDR3s include the opening cysteine and the closing phenylalanine or tryptophan. D genes are given only for firm matches. Expanded clones are given a class, and other clones once, few, many or no size at all.

cdr3_aa: CASSQDKTPGGHQPQHF
cdr3_nt: TGCGCCAGCAGCCAAGACAAAACACCCGGAGGTCATCAGCCCCAGCATTTT
v_call: TRBV4-1
d_call: .
clone_size: .
j_call: TRBJ1-5

cdr3_aa: CASSPWTSTDTQYF
cdr3_nt: TGTGCCAGCAGCCCGTGGACTAGCACAGATACGCAGTATTTT
v_call: TRBV14
d_call: .
clone_size: .
j_call: TRBJ2-3

cdr3_aa: CASSGQGNTEAFF
cdr3_nt: TGTGCCAGCAGTGGGCAGGGGAACACTGAAGCTTTCTTT
v_call: TRBV25-1
d_call: .
clone_size: .
j_call: TRBJ1-1

cdr3_aa: CASSGTLGLGETQYF
cdr3_nt: TGTGCCAGTAGTGGGACACTGGGGCTAGGGGAGACCCAGTACTTC
v_call: TRBV19
d_call: .
clone_size: few
j_call: TRBJ2-5

cdr3_aa: CSVDEEGYTF
cdr3_nt: TGCAGCGTTGACGAGGAGGGCTACACCTTC
v_call: TRBV29-1
d_call: .
clone_size: few
j_call: TRBJ1-2

cdr3_aa: CASSQDIGVIVNEQFF
cdr3_nt: TGTGCCAGCAGCCAAGATATAGGGGTAATAGTGAATGAGCAGTTCTTC
v_call: TRBV14
d_call: .
clone_size: .
j_call: TRBJ2-1

cdr3_aa: CASSYRASGFGEQFF
cdr3_nt: TGTGCCAGCAGTTATAGGGCTAGCGGTTTCGGTGAGCAGTTCTTC
v_call: TRBV6-5
d_call: TRBD2
clone_size: .
j_call: TRBJ2-1

cdr3_aa: CASSQDGQGYQPQHF
cdr3_nt: TGCGCCAGCAGCCAAGACGGGCAGGGATATCAGCCCCAGCATTTT
v_call: TRBV4-3
d_call: .
clone_size: .
j_call: TRBJ1-5

cdr3_aa: CASSSQGADDTQYF
cdr3_nt: TGTGCCAGCAGCTCTCAGGGGGCAGATGATACGCAGTATTTT
v_call: TRBV5-4
d_call: TRBD1
clone_size: .
j_call: TRBJ2-3

cdr3_aa: CASSPSGTGKETQYF
cdr3_nt: TGTGCCAGCAGTCCGTCCGGGACAGGGAAAGAGACCCAGTACTTC
v_call: TRBV28
d_call: TRBD1
clone_size: .
j_call: TRBJ2-5

cdr3_aa: CASSLGGQGQETQYF
cdr3_nt: TGTGCCAGCAGCTTAGGAGGACAGGGACAAGAGACCCAGTACTTC
v_call: TRBV7-6
d_call: TRBD1
clone_size: few
j_call: TRBJ2-5

cdr3_aa: CASGIERDSYNEQFF
cdr3_nt: TGTGCCAGCGGAATAGAGCGGGACTCCTACAATGAGCAGTTCTTC
v_call: TRBV18
d_call: TRBD2
clone_size: .
j_call: TRBJ2-1

cdr3_aa: CASSSYFPEQYF
cdr3_nt: TGTGCCAGCAGCTCGTATTTCCCGGAGCAGTACTTC
v_call: TRBV7-2
d_call: .
clone_size: .
j_call: TRBJ2-7

cdr3_aa: CASSLGQGAYGYTF
cdr3_nt: TGTGCCAGCAGCTTAGGACAGGGGGCCTATGGCTACACCTTC
v_call: TRBV7-2
d_call: TRBD1
clone_size: .
j_call: TRBJ1-2

cdr3_aa: CASSLVPSGRGNNEQFF
cdr3_nt: TGTGCCAGCAGCTTAGTGCCTAGCGGGAGGGGAAACAATGAGCAGTTCTTC
v_call: TRBV7-2
d_call: TRBD2
clone_size: .
j_call: TRBJ2-1

cdr3_aa: CASSLAPGDGLNEKLFF
cdr3_nt: TGTGCCAGCAGCCTCGCCCCCGGGGACGGACTAAATGAAAAACTGTTTTTT
v_call: TRBV5-6
d_call: .
clone_size: once
j_call: TRBJ1-4

cdr3_aa: CASSSRGLGNEQFF
cdr3_nt: TGTGCCAGCAGCTCCAGGGGTTTGGGCAATGAGCAGTTCTTC
v_call: TRBV7-2
d_call: .
clone_size: few
j_call: TRBJ2-1

cdr3_aa: CASSEKREGKTEAFF
cdr3_nt: TGTGCCAGCAGCGAGAAGCGGGAAGGGAAAACTGAAGCTTTCTTT
v_call: TRBV5-4
d_call: .
clone_size: few
j_call: TRBJ1-1

cdr3_aa: CASSPRTSGSYNEQFF
cdr3_nt: TGTGCCAGCAGCCCCCGGACTAGCGGGAGCTACAATGAGCAGTTCTTC
v_call: TRBV9
d_call: TRBD2
clone_size: .
j_call: TRBJ2-1

cdr3_aa: CASSQGGLGAFF
cdr3_nt: TGCGCCAGCAGCCAAGGGGGGCTCGGGGCTTTCTTT
v_call: TRBV4-1
d_call: .
clone_size: .
j_call: TRBJ1-1

cdr3_aa: CASSLGSNSYEQYF
cdr3_nt: TGTGCCAGCAGCTTAGGGAGTAACTCCTACGAGCAGTACTTC
v_call: TRBV7-9
d_call: .
clone_size: few
j_call: TRBJ2-7

cdr3_aa: CASRARGGRSQETQYF
cdr3_nt: TGTGCCAGCAGGGCGCGTGGGGGGAGAAGTCAAGAGACCCAGTACTTC
v_call: TRBV7-8
d_call: .
clone_size: once
j_call: TRBJ2-5

cdr3_aa: CASSPTGDDSPLHF
cdr3_nt: TGTGCCAGCAGCCCAACAGGGGACGATTCACCCCTCCACTTT
v_call: TRBV7-6
d_call: TRBD1
clone_size: few
j_call: TRBJ1-6

cdr3_aa: CASSLGRGSSPLHF
cdr3_nt: TGTGCCAGCAGCTTGGGGCGGGGTAGTTCACCCCTCCACTTT
v_call: TRBV5-8
d_call: .
clone_size: .
j_call: TRBJ1-6

cdr3_aa: CASSQDLDRLSYEQYF
cdr3_nt: TGCGCCAGCAGCCAAGATTTGGACAGGCTCTCCTACGAGCAGTACTTC
v_call: TRBV4-3
d_call: TRBD1
clone_size: .
j_call: TRBJ2-7

cdr3_aa: CASSPHHEVYYGYTF
cdr3_nt: TGTGCCAGCTCACCACATCACGAGGTCTACTATGGCTACACCTTC
v_call: TRBV18
d_call: .
clone_size: .
j_call: TRBJ1-2

cdr3_aa: CASSSLTSGEETQYF
cdr3_nt: TGCGCCAGCAGCTCCTTAACTAGCGGGGAAGAGACCCAGTACTTC
v_call: TRBV5-1
d_call: TRBD2
clone_size: once
j_call: TRBJ2-5

cdr3_aa: CASSLHSGRGTDTQYF
cdr3_nt: TGCGCCAGCAGCTTGCATAGCGGGAGGGGGACAGATACGCAGTATTTT
v_call: TRBV5-1
d_call: TRBD2
clone_size: .
j_call: TRBJ2-3

cdr3_aa: CASSQDSSYNEQFF
cdr3_nt: TGTGCCAGCAGCCAAGACTCCTCCTACAATGAGCAGTTCTTC
v_call: TRBV11-3
d_call: .
clone_size: .
j_call: TRBJ2-1

cdr3_aa: CASVGDYEQYF
cdr3_nt: TGTGCCAGCGTGGGAGACTACGAGCAGTACTTC
v_call: TRBV7-9
d_call: .
clone_size: few
j_call: TRBJ2-7

cdr3_aa: CASSVVGDSSYEQYF
cdr3_nt: TGTGCCAGCAGCGTAGTAGGGGACAGCTCCTACGAGCAGTACTTC
v_call: TRBV9
d_call: TRBD1
clone_size: .
j_call: TRBJ2-7

cdr3_aa: CASSLSGANTEAFF
cdr3_nt: TGCGCCAGCAGCTTGTCAGGGGCCAACACTGAAGCTTTCTTT
v_call: TRBV5-1
d_call: .
clone_size: .
j_call: TRBJ1-1

cdr3_aa: CASSFGTGSSYEQYF
cdr3_nt: TGTGCCAGCAGCTTTGGGACTGGGAGCTCCTACGAGCAGTACTTC
v_call: TRBV11-1
d_call: .
clone_size: .
j_call: TRBJ2-7

cdr3_aa: CASASGAPRGSQYF
cdr3_nt: TGTGCCAGCGCTAGCGGGGCGCCCCGAGGGAGCCAGTACTTC
v_call: TRBV2
d_call: TRBD2
clone_size: .
j_call: TRBJ2-5

cdr3_aa: CASSSDLGTQYF
cdr3_nt: TGTGCCAGCAGCTCTGACTTGGGTACCCAGTACTTC
v_call: TRBV11-2
d_call: .
clone_size: .
j_call: TRBJ2-5

cdr3_aa: CASSPTGANTGELFF
cdr3_nt: TGTGCCAGCAGCCCGACAGGGGCGAACACCGGGGAGCTGTTTTTT
v_call: TRBV14
d_call: TRBD1
clone_size: .
j_call: TRBJ2-2

cdr3_aa: CASSQGEGQRFF
cdr3_nt: TGTGCCAGCAGCCAAGGCGAGGGACAGAGGTTTTTT
v_call: TRBV4-2
d_call: TRBD1
clone_size: .
j_call: TRBJ2-2

cdr3_aa: CASSLMASNTGELFF
cdr3_nt: TGTGCCAGCAGCTTAATGGCATCGAACACCGGGGAGCTGTTTTTT
v_call: TRBV7-9
d_call: .
clone_size: .
j_call: TRBJ2-2

cdr3_aa: CASSDIRQAQETQYF
cdr3_nt: TGTGCCAGCAGTGACATACGACAGGCACAAGAGACCCAGTACTTC
v_call: TRBV2
d_call: .
clone_size: .
j_call: TRBJ2-5

cdr3_aa: CASSPLRGSRGLHTGELFF
cdr3_nt: TGTGCCAGCTCACCCCTCCGAGGTAGCCGAGGTCTCCACACCGGGGAGCTGTTTTTT
v_call: TRBV18
d_call: .
clone_size: .
j_call: TRBJ2-2

cdr3_aa: CASSLALASGSKQYF
cdr3_nt: TGTGCCAGCAGCTTGGCCTTGGCTAGCGGGAGTAAGCAGTACTTC
v_call: TRBV5-4
d_call: TRBD2
clone_size: .
j_call: TRBJ2-7

cdr3_aa: CARKPTNPGTTYEQYF
cdr3_nt: TGTGCCAGGAAACCCACAAACCCGGGAACTACCTACGAGCAGTACTTC
v_call: TRBV25-1
d_call: .
clone_size: few
j_call: TRBJ2-7

cdr3_aa: CASRPRDKSSYEQYF
cdr3_nt: TGTGCCAGCAGGCCCCGGGACAAGAGCTCCTACGAGCAGTACTTC
v_call: TRBV6-5
d_call: .
clone_size: .
j_call: TRBJ2-7

cdr3_aa: CASSRAGLGNTGELFF
cdr3_nt: TGTGCCAGCAGCCGGGCGGGACTAGGCAACACCGGGGAGCTGTTTTTT
v_call: TRBV7-3
d_call: TRBD2
clone_size: .
j_call: TRBJ2-2

cdr3_aa: CASSRAGGSDEQFF
cdr3_nt: TGCGCCAGCAGTCGGGCGGGAGGGTCCGATGAGCAGTTCTTC
v_call: TRBV5-1
d_call: TRBD2
clone_size: .
j_call: TRBJ2-1